This T cell receptor (beta chain) was sequenced for a study of blood T cell repertoires in COVID-19 (dated by TCRdb to between 2020 and 2021). In terms of the full investigation: The collaborator samples originated in the United States, Italy and Spain and spanned the acute and convalescent phases of COVID-19. Subjects who had been exposed to COVID-19, were actively infected with it, or had recovered from it provided the deeply sampled blood TCRbeta repertoires that made up the dataset. The repertoires were released in a freely available public database intended as a resource for research on the immune response to SARS-CoV-2. The samples were drawn from the first 160 participants of the ongoing ImmuneRACE study and from over 950 subjects provided by 6 global collaborators. Where available, HLA class I and class II types were obtained from metadata supplied by the sample provider rather than from assay-based typing. The sample metadata nearly always contained a de-identified subject ID, COVID-19 status, age in years and sex. The material from the prospective study consisted of cDNA or gDNA derived from T cells, B-cell-depleted T cells, or PBMCs. Study-level results and caveats: The amount of clinical and demographic metadata varied by source and participant and was provided uncurated.

TCRbeta CDR3 regions were amplified from genomic DNA using the immunoSEQ Assay, a bias-controlled multiplex PCR. As for the authors' bioinformatics: Within the assay, amplification of reference gene primers was used to estimate how many nucleated cells each sample contained. To quantify the absolute abundance of each unique TCRbeta CDR3 rearrangement, sequence reads were collapsed and filtered. Productive Simpson clonality was computed per sample as the square root of Simpson's diversity index over productive rearrangements. TCRdb took over this immuneACCESS table, retaining in-frame rearrangements with V and J assigned. Such tables are incomplete; in checked studies, under half of the missing clones stem from an unresolved V gene, and the remainder is unexplained. Clonal size and the V and J genes are those of that table, whereas D and trimming came from the DNA. This sample lists 140,000 or so clones; approximately 82% were detected once. About 10% of the sample is held by the ten biggest clonotypes.

Deletion took 5 bases off V and 3 bases off J, with a span of 10 bases between the germline ends. Spanning cysteine to phenylalanine, the CDR3 consists of 13 amino acids. Just the 39-base CDR3 DNA is kept, in frame starting at base 1. Looking up the germline V gene yields CDR1 SGHAT and CDR2 FQNNGV. Collaborating institutions collected whole blood in K2EDTA tubes following their own protocols. For TCRbeta analysis, collaborator samples were shipped as frozen whole blood, as isolated PBMCs, or as DNA extracted from either sample type. Turning to this clone: It has no known antigen specificity. It has no much larger one-base neighbor in the sample; base qualities were not kept.

Sequencing was carried out using peripheral blood. The chain is assembled from TRBV11-2 and TRBJ1-2; the D region possibly corresponds to TRBD1 (5 bases align). The TCR comes from a man in his 60s with active or convalescent COVID-19. Here is the DNA: TGTGCCAGCAGCCCGGACACATACTATGGCTACACCTTC. Translated, this gives CASSPDTYYGYTF.